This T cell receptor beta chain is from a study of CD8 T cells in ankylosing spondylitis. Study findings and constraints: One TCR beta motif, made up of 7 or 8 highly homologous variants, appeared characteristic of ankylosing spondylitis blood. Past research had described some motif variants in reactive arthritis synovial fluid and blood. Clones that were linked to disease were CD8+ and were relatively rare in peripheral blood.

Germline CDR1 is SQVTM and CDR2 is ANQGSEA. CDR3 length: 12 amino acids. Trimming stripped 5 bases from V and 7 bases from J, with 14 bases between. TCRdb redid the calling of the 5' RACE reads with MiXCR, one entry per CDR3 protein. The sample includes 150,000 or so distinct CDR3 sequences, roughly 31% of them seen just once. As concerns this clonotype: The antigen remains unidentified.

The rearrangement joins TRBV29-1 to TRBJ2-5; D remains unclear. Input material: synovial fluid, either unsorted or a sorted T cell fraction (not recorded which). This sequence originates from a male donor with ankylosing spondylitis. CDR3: CSVRLSRGTQYF. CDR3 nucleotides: TGCAGCGTTCGCCTGTCTCGCGGGACCCAGTACTTC.